Given below is one T cell receptor (beta chain) in context. CDR1 is SGHDT, CDR2 YYEEEE, per germline. V was trimmed by 2 bases and J by 1 base, leaving 9 bases between them. CDR3 length: 14 residues. In Seattle, patients joined the study during active infection and were tracked longitudinally. This record comes from a study of blood T cell repertoires in COVID-19. Generated by immunoSEQ multiplex PCR, the TCRdb table keeps only in-frame clones and is missing some. The sample includes about 200,000 clones, more than 75% seen only once; the top ten take approximately 5.9%. The sequenced material came from peripheral blood. The clonotype comes from a woman in her thirties or forties with COVID-19, enrolled during active disease. J is TRBJ1-1 and V is TRBV5-6; D uncertain. CDR3 bases: TGTGCCAGCAGCTTCCGGCGGGCGAACACTGAAGCTTTCTTT. Protein: CASSFRRANTEAFF.